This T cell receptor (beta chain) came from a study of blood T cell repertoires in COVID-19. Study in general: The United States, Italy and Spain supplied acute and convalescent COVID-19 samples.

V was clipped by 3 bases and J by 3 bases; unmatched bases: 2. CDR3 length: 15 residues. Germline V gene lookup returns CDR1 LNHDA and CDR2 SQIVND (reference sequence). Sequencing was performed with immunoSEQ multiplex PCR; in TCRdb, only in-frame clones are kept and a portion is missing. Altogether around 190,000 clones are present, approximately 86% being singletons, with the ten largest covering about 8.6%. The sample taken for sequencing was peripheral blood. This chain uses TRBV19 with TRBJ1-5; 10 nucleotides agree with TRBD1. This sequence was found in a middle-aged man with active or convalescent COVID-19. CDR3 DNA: TGTGCCAGTAGTATGGGACAGGGGTTCAATCAGCCCCAGCATTTT. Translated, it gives CASSMGQGFNQPQHF.